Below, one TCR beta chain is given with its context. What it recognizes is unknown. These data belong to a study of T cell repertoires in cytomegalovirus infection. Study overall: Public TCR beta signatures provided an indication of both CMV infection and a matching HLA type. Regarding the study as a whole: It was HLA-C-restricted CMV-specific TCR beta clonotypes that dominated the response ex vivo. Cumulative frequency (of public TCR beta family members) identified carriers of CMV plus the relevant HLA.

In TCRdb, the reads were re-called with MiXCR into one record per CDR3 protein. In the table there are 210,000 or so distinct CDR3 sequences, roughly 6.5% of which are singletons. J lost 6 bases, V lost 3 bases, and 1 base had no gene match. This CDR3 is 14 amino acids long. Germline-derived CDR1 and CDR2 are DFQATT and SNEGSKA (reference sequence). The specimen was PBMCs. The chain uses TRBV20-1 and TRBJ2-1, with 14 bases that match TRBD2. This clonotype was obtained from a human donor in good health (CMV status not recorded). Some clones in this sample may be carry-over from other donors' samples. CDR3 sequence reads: CSASGTSGSNEQFF. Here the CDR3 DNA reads TGCAGTGCTAGCGGGACTAGCGGGAGCAATGAGCAGTTCTTC.